The 15 T cell receptor beta chains presented below share a single source sample, sequenced in a study of blood T cells in healthy people across ages (dated by TCRdb to the mid-2010s). Preparation of the library involved 5' RACE. These reads were obtained on an Illumina HiSeq 2500. A second roughly 6 to 11 cycle PCR used a sample-barcoded 5' primer and a J-beta primer mix. TCRdb ran its own pipeline on the public reads, namely fastp trimming at Q25 and MiXCR clone calling, and kept in-frame beta chains. Rows with one shared CDR3 protein collapse into an entry with the most common genes and DNA. The table for this sample lists under 2,000,000 distinct CDR3 sequences; 49% of them were counted only once. Clones ranked in the top ten supply 2% to 2.5% of the sample. Specimen: blood. The receptors were gathered from a middle-aged woman in good health.

This chain links TRBV5-5 with TRBJ1-1; D unresolved. Germline CDR1 and CDR2: SGHKS and YYEKEE (reference sequence). This CDR3 contains 15 residues. Deletions cut 0 bases from V and 0 bases from J, with 9 bases between. The CDR3 loop is CASSLVVAVNTEAFF. The CDR3 DNA reads TGTGCCAGCAGCTTGGTTGTAGCGGTGAACACTGAAGCTTTCTTT.

This clonotype appeared once. The chain is built from TRBV12-3 or TRBV12-4 and TRBJ2-4; 7 nucleotides line up with TRBD1. This CDR3 is 15 amino acids long. The V segment lost 5 bases and the J segment 3 bases; nucleotides outside the gene matches: 7. In DNA, the CDR3 is TGTGCCAGCAGTCCCAGGGGGAGAATCAAAAACATTCAGTACTTC. This translates into CASSPRGRIKNIQYF.

CDR3 in amino acids: CASSQETDMNTEAFF. In nucleotides, the CDR3 is TGCGCCAGCAGCCAGGAGACAGACATGAACACTGAAGCTTTCTTT. V usage is TRBV4-1 and J usage is TRBJ1-1; TRBD1 is a possible D gene (5 bases). Germline assignment: CDR1 MGHRA and CDR2 YSYEKL. The CDR3 length is 15 residues. Trimming removed 3 bases at V and 0 bases at J, with 11 bases between.

This clonotype showed up just a few times. The V and J genes are TRBV4-3 and TRBJ2-1; D may be TRBD2 (5 bases). Per germline, CDR1 LGHNA and CDR2 YSLEER. Trimming removed 2 bases at V and 4 bases at J, with 12 bases between. The CDR3 is made up of 15 amino acids. In DNA form, the CDR3 reads TGCGCCAGCAGCCAAATAGCCCCGGGGTACAATGAGCAGTTCTTC. Its protein product is CASSQIAPGYNEQFF.

The chain carries TRBV7-9 and TRBJ1-1; TRBD1 agrees at 7 bases. Trimming cost V 10 bases and J 0 bases; bases outside gene matches: 8. The germline V gene encodes CDR1 SEHNR and CDR2 FQNEAQ (reference sequence). This CDR3 is 14 amino acids long. The CDR3 DNA reads as TGTGCCACCGGGGACAGAGTCATGAACACTGAAGCTTTCTTT. It specifies CATGDRVMNTEAFF.

The rearrangement uses TRBV20-1 and TRBJ1-2; 9 nucleotides align to TRBD1. Germline V lookup: CDR1 DFQATT, CDR2 SNEGSKA (reference sequence). With V trimmed by 0 bases and J by 4 bases, 6 bases remained unmatched. This CDR3 has 15 residues. As DNA, the CDR3 is TGCAGTGCTAGAGATCCCAAGACAGGGGGCTATGGCTACACCTTC. It specifies CSARDPKTGGYGYTF.

This clonotype was found once. The J gene is TRBJ2-1, the V gene TRBV28, with D maybe TRBD2 (6 bases). CDR3 length: 16 residues. Germline CDR1 MDHEN, CDR2 SYDVKM. Between the trimmed V and J ends, which lost 4 bases and 1 base, there was a span of 14 bases. CDR3 residues: CASSSPGTPSYNEQFF. The CDR3 DNA follows: TGTGCCAGCAGTTCCCCCGGGACTCCATCCTACAATGAGCAGTTCTTC.

CDR3 amino acids: CSVVGGNTEAFF. In nucleotides, the CDR3 is TGCAGCGTTGTCGGAGGGAACACTGAAGCTTTCTTT. This chain links TRBV29-1 with TRBJ1-1; D ambiguous. Germline loops: CDR1 SQVTM, CDR2 ANQGSEA. V was pared by 4 bases and J by 1 base, with 7 bases between. The CDR3 has 12 residues. Supplemented by reference TRBV29-1 and TRBJ1-1, the full variable domain reads SAVISQKPSRDICQRGTSLTIQCQVDSQVTMMFWYRQQPGQSLTLIATANQGSEATYESGFVIDKFPISRPNLTFSTLTVSNMSPEDSSIYLCSVVGGNTEAFFGQGTRLTVV.

This clonotype was seen a handful of times. The chain is built from TRBV5-5 and TRBJ2-4, with no clear D. The end of the DNA fits TRBJ2-7 better, so the J call may be wrong. Germline CDR1 SGHKS, CDR2 YYEKEE (reference sequence). The CDR3 contains 15 residues. In DNA form, the CDR3 reads TGTGCCAGCAGCTTGTGGGCAGGCACTCTTTACGAGCAGTACTTC. Translated: CASSLWAGTLYEQYF.

The CDR3 DNA reads TGTGCCAGCAGTCTAGGGGCTAAGGGCTACACCTTC. It encodes CASSLGAKGYTF. The rearrangement links TRBV28 to TRBJ1-2; D may be TRBD1 (5 bases). Germline-derived CDR1 and CDR2 are MDHEN and SYDVKM. The CDR3 loop spans 12 amino acids. V lost 5 bases, J lost 8 bases, and 12 bases lay in between.

This clonotype was seen more than once but under ten times. V and J are TRBV7-6 and TRBJ2-3; D uncertain. V was cut by 0 bases and J by 3 bases, with 7 bases left in between. The CDR3 runs 14 residues. Per the germline V gene, CDR1 is SGHVS and CDR2 is FNYEAQ. Here the CDR3 reads CASSLADGTDTQYF. CDR3 nucleotide sequence: TGTGCCAGCAGCTTAGCGGATGGGACAGATACGCAGTATTTT.

The chain combines TRBV5-1 with TRBJ2-4, with 12 bases aligning to TRBD2. The better agreement between TRBJ2-5 and the DNA end casts doubt on the J call. CDR1 SGHRS and CDR2 YFSETQ come from the germline V gene. The CDR3 consists of 17 residues. CDR3 in DNA: TGCGCCAGCAGCTTGTCAGCACTAGCGGGGGGCGGTGAGACCCAGTACTTC. This encodes CASSLSALAGGGETQYF.

The chain recombines TRBV7-6 with TRBJ2-5; the match to TRBD2 covers 12 bases. Looked up from germline, CDR1 is SGHVS and CDR2 is FNYEAQ. There are 16 residues in the CDR3. The V segment lost 1 base and the J segment 11 bases; nucleotides outside the gene matches: 11. In DNA, the CDR3 is TGTGCCAGCAGCTTAGGAGCTAGCGGGGGGGGGAATGAGCAGTACTTC. Translated, it gives CASSLGASGGGNEQYF.

The rearrangement uses TRBV4-2 and TRBJ2-5, with a tentative D call TRBD2 (7 bases). The CDR3 is made up of 17 amino acids. In germline, CDR1 is LGHNA, CDR2 YNFKEQ. Trimming cost V 2 bases and J 2 bases, with 18 bases left between them. The CDR3 DNA reads TGTGCCAGCAGCCAATTTTCGGGGGGCAAATTTCAAGAGACCCAGTACTTC. It yields the protein CASSQFSGGKFQETQYF.

This clonotype turned up a few times. V is TRBV5-1 and J is TRBJ1-2, with a weak D call TRBD1 (5 bases). Germline V gives CDR1 SGHRS, CDR2 YFSETQ. This CDR3 has 14 residues. V dropped 4 bases and J dropped 4 bases, with 14 bases sitting between them. The CDR3 DNA reads as TGCGCCAGCAGCCTTGGGGCCCTGGGCTATGGCTACACCTTC. Translation: CASSLGALGYGYTF.